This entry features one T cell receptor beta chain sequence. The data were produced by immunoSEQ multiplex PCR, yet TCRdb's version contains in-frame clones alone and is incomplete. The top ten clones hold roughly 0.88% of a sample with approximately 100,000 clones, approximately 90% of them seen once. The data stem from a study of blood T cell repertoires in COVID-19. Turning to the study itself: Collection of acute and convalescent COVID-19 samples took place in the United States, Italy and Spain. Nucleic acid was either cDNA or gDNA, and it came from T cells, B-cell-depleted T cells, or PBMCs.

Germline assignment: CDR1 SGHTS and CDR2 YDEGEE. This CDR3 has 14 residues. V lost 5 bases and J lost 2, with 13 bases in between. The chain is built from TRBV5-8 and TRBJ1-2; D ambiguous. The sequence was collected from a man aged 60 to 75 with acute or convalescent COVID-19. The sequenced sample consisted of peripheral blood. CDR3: CASRFYGVNYGYTF. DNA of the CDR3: TGTGCCAGCAGGTTCTACGGGGTAAACTATGGCTACACCTTC.